This passage covers 21 T cell receptor beta chains from one sample sequenced in a study of technical replicates of blood from a few donors. Assay: immunoSEQ multiplex PCR; the TCRdb copy retains only in-frame clones and omits some. The data contain roughly 48,000 clones, 90% to 95% of them singletons. Sequences were obtained from PBMCs. The receptors were sampled from a human donor in good health. Some clones in this sample may be carry-over from other donors' samples.

CDR3 region: CASSPSGSRGGKLFF. The CDR3 coding sequence is TGTGCCAGCAGCCCTAGCGGTAGCCGGGGAGGAAAACTGTTTTTT. J is TRBJ1-4 and V is TRBV11-2; D is undetermined. Trimming removed 5 bases from V and 10 bases from J, with 20 bases in between. Germline CDR1 is SGHAT and CDR2 is FQNNGV. The CDR3 length is 15 residues.

The chain links TRBV19 to TRBJ1-3; no firm D call. The CDR3 consists of 14 residues. Germline V gives CDR1 LNHDA, CDR2 SQIVND (reference sequence). The ends were cut back, 3 bases at V and 0 bases at J, with 6 bases in the middle. CDR3 DNA sequence: TGTGCCAGTAGTATGGCGGGCTCTGGAAACACCATATATTTT. Its translation is CASSMAGSGNTIYF.

V and J are TRBV7-2 and TRBJ2-7, with 9 bases identical to TRBD2. Germline trimming cut 2 bases from V and 5 bases from J; bases unmatched to any gene: 10. The germline CDR1 and CDR2 sequences are SGHTA and FQGNSA. This CDR3 is 16 amino acids long. The CDR3 spells CASSLIAGGLGNEQYF. For the CDR3, the DNA is TGTGCCAGCAGCTTAATTGCGGGGGGGTTGGGTAACGAGCAGTACTTC.

The chain employs TRBV5-4 and TRBJ2-7; the match to TRBD1 covers 11 bases. Looked up from germline, CDR1 is SGHNT and CDR2 is YYREEE (reference sequence). The J segment lost 6 bases and the V segment lost 0 bases, leaving 2 bases of the junction unmatched. The CDR3 contains 14 residues. The chain's CDR3 is CASSLVGTGGEQYF. The CDR3 bases are TGTGCCAGCAGCTTGGTAGGGACAGGGGGCGAGCAGTACTTC.

The chain joins TRBV30 to TRBJ2-7, with 8 bases fitting TRBD2. V lost 1 base and J lost 6; bases outside the gene matches: 8. The germline V gene has CDR1 GTSNPN and CDR2 SVGIG (reference sequence). This CDR3 spans 14 amino acids. CDR3 region: CAWSAGLVGREQYF. The CDR3, as DNA: TGTGCCTGGAGTGCGGGACTAGTGGGGCGCGAGCAGTACTTC.

The chain links TRBV5-4 to TRBJ2-4; D is uncertain. Trimming stripped 3 bases from V and 0 bases from J, with 10 bases between. The CDR3 has 15 residues. Germline CDR1 is SGHNT and CDR2 is YYREEE (reference sequence). DNA of the CDR3: TGTGCCAGCAGCTACTACACTCTAGCCAAAAACATTCAGTACTTC. Encoded protein: CASSYYTLAKNIQYF.

The chain is built from TRBV6-6 and TRBJ2-2; TRBD2 agrees at 11 bases. CDR3 length equals 15 residues. J lost 4 bases, V lost 6 bases, and 4 bases had no gene match. Per the germline V gene, CDR1 is MNHNY and CDR2 is SVGAGI (reference sequence). The CDR3 DNA follows: TGTGCCAGCAGCACCGGACTAGCGGGCACCGGGGAGCTGTTTTTT. Its protein product is CASSTGLAGTGELFF.

This chain connects TRBV10-3 to TRBJ2-2; D is possibly TRBD1 (5 bases). The CDR3 contains 14 residues. The germline V gene has CDR1 ENHRY and CDR2 SYGVKD. The V end was cut by 3 bases, the J end by 3 bases, with 8 bases between. CDR3 loop: CAISDVGHTGELFF. CDR3 DNA: TGTGCCATCAGTGACGTGGGGCACACCGGGGAGCTGTTTTTT.

As for this clone: A read error may produce the germline difference seen at one junction end. The chain uses TRBV7-9 and TRBJ2-1, with 10 bases aligning to TRBD2. Germline loops: CDR1 SEHNR, CDR2 FQNEAQ (reference sequence). The CDR3 totals 15 residues. The CDR3 nucleotides are TGTGCCAGCAGCCCTCCGGGACTAGCGTACAGTGAGCAGTTCTTC. Amino acids: CASSPPGLAYSEQFF.

J is TRBJ2-5 and V is TRBV5-4, with 9 positions matching TRBD2. Germline assignment: CDR1 SGHNT and CDR2 YYREEE (reference sequence). The CDR3 extends over 16 amino acids. The junction had 18 bases not matched to a gene; V was cut back by 4 bases and J by 11 bases. In DNA, the CDR3 is TGTGCCAGCAGCCACCCGGAGGAGCAGCGGGGGGACCCTCAGTACTTC. It yields the protein CASSHPEEQRGDPQYF.

The chain employs TRBV14 and TRBJ2-6; tentatively, D is TRBD1 (5 bases). CDR1 is SGHDN, CDR2 FVKESK, per germline. Trimming removed 7 bases at V and 2 bases at J, with 6 bases between. The CDR3 spans 13 residues. CDR3 region: CASKGAGANVLTF. The CDR3 DNA follows: TGTGCCAGCAAAGGGGCTGGGGCCAACGTCCTGACTTTC.

This chain links TRBV29-1 with TRBJ2-3; D is unclear. V dropped 3 bases and J dropped 5 bases, with 3 bases sitting between them. Germline V gene sequence: CDR1 SQVTM, CDR2 ANQGSEA. CDR3 size: 10 residues. The CDR3 nucleotides are TGCAGCGTTGAGAGAGATACGCAGTATTTT. Translation: CSVERDTQYF.

This chain connects TRBV25-1 to TRBJ1-1; D gene unclear. Per germline, CDR1 MGHDK and CDR2 SYGVNS. V lost 4 bases and J lost 5, with 11 bases in between. This CDR3 comprises 13 residues. The CDR3 DNA reads TGTGCCAGCAGTGGAGGGAGGTGGACTGAAGCTTTCTTT. As protein: CASSGGRWTEAFF.

The rearrangement links TRBV19 to TRBJ1-1; unclear D gene. The CDR3 spans 15 residues. The V gene lost 6 bases and the J gene lost 3 bases, with 17 bases spanning the gap. Germline CDR1 LNHDA, CDR2 SQIVND (reference sequence). CDR3 sequence reads: CASRPGGSGYTEAFF. The CDR3 DNA follows: TGTGCCAGTAGGCCTGGAGGGTCGGGGTACACTGAAGCTTTCTTT.

The chain combines TRBV10-2 with TRBJ1-1, with TRBD1 matching 7 bases. The junction had 5 bases not matched to a gene; V was cut back by 7 bases and J by 0 bases. This CDR3 has 14 amino acids. In germline, CDR1 is WSHSY, CDR2 SAAADI. For the CDR3, the DNA is TGCGCCAGCAAACCGGGACAGATGAACACTGAAGCTTTCTTT. Translating gives CASKPGQMNTEAFF.

The chain recombines TRBV29-1 with TRBJ1-2; maybe TRBD1 (5 bases). Germline V CDR1 and CDR2: SQVTM, ANQGSEA. Deletions cut 0 bases from V and 12 bases from J, with 14 bases between. The CDR3 length is 12 residues. CDR3 DNA: TGCAGCGTTGAAGATCCCCAGGGATTCGACACCTTC. The encoded protein is CSVEDPQGFDTF.

The chain uses TRBV6-6 and TRBJ2-2; 14 bases map to TRBD2. Germline CDR1 reads MNHNY; CDR2 reads SVGAGI (reference sequence). The CDR3 extends over 15 amino acids. J gave up 6 bases and V 5 bases, and 2 bases lay outside the gene matches. CDR3 DNA sequence: TGTGCCAGCAGTGTGACTAGCGGGGGGGCCGGGGAGCTGTTTTTT. Protein product: CASSVTSGGAGELFF.

The genes are TRBV4-2 and TRBJ1-5; D gene unclear. Germline CDR1 LGHNA, CDR2 YNFKEQ. This CDR3 region has 14 residues. Deletions cut 5 bases from V and 2 bases from J, with 10 bases between. CDR3 loop: CASSFAQGNQPQHF. In DNA, the CDR3 is TGTGCCAGCAGCTTTGCCCAGGGCAATCAGCCCCAGCATTTT.

The V call is TRBV7-8, the J call TRBJ1-5; a weak D match, TRBD1 (5 bases). Trimming pared 2 bases from V and 0 bases from J, leaving 8 bases between. Germline V gives CDR1 SGHVS, CDR2 FQNEAQ. This CDR3 has 15 residues. The CDR3 coding sequence is TGTGCCAGCAGCTTAACAGGAAATAGCAATCAGCCCCAGCATTTT. It codes for CASSLTGNSNQPQHF. The full variable domain, rest sourced from reference TRBV7-8 and TRBJ1-5, is GAGVSQSPRYKVAKRGQDVALRCDPISGHVSLFWYQQALGQGPEFLTYFQNEAQLDKSGLPSDRFFAERPEGSVSTLKIQRTQQEDSAVYLCASSLTGNSNQPQHFGDGTRLSIL.

This clone came up once. The J gene is TRBJ2-1, the V gene TRBV5-1; D unclear. The germline gives CDR1 SGHRS, CDR2 YFSETQ. The V end lost 0 bases, the J end lost 10 bases, and 11 bases lay between the germline ends. The CDR3 runs 13 residues. The CDR3 spells CASSLEPIGEQFF. The CDR3, as DNA: TGCGCCAGCAGCTTGGAACCTATCGGGGAGCAGTTCTTC.

The chain links TRBV29-1 to TRBJ2-7, with 7 bases lining up with TRBD2. The ends lost 4 bases at V and 3 bases at J; junction bases unmatched: 9. Germline V gene lookup returns CDR1 SQVTM and CDR2 ANQGSEA. The CDR3 consists of 14 residues. CDR3 nucleotide sequence: TGCAGCGTTGTGTTGGCTAGCGGAAACTACGAGCAGTACTTC. Translating gives CSVVLASGNYEQYF.